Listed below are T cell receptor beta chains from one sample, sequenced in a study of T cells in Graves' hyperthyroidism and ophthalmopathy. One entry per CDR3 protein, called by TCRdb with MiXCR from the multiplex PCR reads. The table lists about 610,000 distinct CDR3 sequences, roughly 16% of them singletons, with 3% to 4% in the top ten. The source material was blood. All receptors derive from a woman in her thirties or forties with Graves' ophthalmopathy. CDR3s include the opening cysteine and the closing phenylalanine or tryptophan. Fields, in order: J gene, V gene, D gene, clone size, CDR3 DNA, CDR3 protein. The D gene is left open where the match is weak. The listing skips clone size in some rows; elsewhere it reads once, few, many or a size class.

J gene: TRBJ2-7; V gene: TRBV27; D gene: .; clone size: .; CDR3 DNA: TGTGCCAGCCGAGCTTGGGGAGGTGCGAATGAGCAGTACTTC; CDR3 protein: CASRAWGGANEQYF
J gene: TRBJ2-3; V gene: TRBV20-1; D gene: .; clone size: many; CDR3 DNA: TGCAGTGCTAGAGAGGAGGGAAGAGCAGATACGCAGTATTTT; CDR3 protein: CSAREEGRADTQYF
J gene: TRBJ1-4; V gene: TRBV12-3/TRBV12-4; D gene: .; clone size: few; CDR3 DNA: TGTGCCAGCAGTTTTGGGGCAGGGGACGAAAAACTGTTTTTT; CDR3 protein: CASSFGAGDEKLFF
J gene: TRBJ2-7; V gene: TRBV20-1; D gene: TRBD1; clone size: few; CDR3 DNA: TGCAGTCCGAAAAGGACAGGGAGCTCCTACGAGCAGTACTTC; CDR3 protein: CSPKRTGSSYEQYF
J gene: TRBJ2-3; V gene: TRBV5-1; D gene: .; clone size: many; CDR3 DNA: TGCGCCAGCAGCTTTGGCCAGGTCTCGGGAGATACGCAGTATTTT; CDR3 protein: CASSFGQVSGDTQYF
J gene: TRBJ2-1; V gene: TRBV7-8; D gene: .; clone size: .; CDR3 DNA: TGTGCCAGCAGCTCCGGGGGGGACAGGGAATTAGAGCAGTTCTTC; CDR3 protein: CASSSGGDRELEQFF
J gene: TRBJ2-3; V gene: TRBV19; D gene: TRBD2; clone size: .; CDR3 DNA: TGTGCCAGTAGGACCGGGGGGATATACACAGATACGCAGTATTTT; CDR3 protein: CASRTGGIYTDTQYF
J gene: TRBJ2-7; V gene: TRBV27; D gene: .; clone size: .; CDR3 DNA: TGTGCCATCTTTTACAAGTCCTTCTCCTACGAGCAGTACTTC; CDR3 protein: CAIFYKSFSYEQYF
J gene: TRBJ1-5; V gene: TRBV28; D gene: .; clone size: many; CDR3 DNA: TGTGCCAGCAGCCACACCAAGGCCCCAAATCAGCCCCAGCATTTT; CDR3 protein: CASSHTKAPNQPQHF
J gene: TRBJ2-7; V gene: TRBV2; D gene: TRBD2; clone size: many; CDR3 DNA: TGTGCCAGCAAGGGAGGGACCGCCGGGACTAGCGGTTCCCATTTCTTGTACGAGCAGTACTTC; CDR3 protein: CASKGGTAGTSGSHFLYEQYF
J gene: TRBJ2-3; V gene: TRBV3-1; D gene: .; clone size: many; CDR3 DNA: TGTGCCAGCAGCCAGACCGGGACTGGCACAGATACGCAGTATTTT; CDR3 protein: CASSQTGTGTDTQYF
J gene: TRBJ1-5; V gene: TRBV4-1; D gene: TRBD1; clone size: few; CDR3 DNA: TGCGCCAGCAGCCAGGGACAGCAAAAGGGGCCCCAGCATTTT; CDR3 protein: CASSQGQQKGPQHF
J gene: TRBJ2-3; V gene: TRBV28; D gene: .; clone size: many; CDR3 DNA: TGTGCCAGCAGGCGTAGCAATCCAGATACGCAGTATTTT; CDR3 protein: CASRRSNPDTQYF
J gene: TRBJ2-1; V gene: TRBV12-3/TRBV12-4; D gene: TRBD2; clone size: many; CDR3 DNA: TGTGCCAGCAGCCGGACTAGCGGGCGAAATGAGCAGTTCTTC; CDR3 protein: CASSRTSGRNEQFF
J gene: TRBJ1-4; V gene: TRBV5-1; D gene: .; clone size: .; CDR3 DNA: TGCGCCAGCAGCTTCGGACCGCAAACTAATGAAAAACTGTTTTTT; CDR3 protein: CASSFGPQTNEKLFF
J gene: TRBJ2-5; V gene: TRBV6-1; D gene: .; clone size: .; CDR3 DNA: TGTGCCAGCAGTTCCAGCCCCTACCAGACCCAGTACTTC; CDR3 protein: CASSSSPYQTQYF
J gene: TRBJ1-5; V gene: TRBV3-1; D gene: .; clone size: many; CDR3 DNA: TGTGCCAGCAGCCAAGGGTTGTCTCAGCCCCAGCATTTT; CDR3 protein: CASSQGLSQPQHF
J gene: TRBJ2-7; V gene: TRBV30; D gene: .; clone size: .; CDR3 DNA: TGTGCCTGGAGTGTCGGTAGCGGTGTTTGCGAGCAGTACTTC; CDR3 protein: CAWSVGSGVCEQYF
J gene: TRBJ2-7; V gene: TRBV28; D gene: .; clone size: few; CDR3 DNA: TGTGCCAGCAGTCCCACCCCCCTAGCGAGCTACTACGAGCAGTACTTC; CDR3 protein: CASSPTPLASYYEQYF
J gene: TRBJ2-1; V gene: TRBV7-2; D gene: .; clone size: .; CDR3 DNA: TGTGCCAGCAGCTTAGGGACTCGGCAAAGCTCCTACAATGAGCAGTTCTTC; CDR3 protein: CASSLGTRQSSYNEQFF
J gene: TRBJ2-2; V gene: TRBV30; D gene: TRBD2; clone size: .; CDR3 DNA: TGTGCCTGGAGAGGACTAGCGGGCTACACCAGGGAGCTGTTTTTT; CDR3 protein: CAWRGLAGYTRELFF
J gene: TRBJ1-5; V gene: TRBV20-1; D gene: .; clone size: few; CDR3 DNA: TGCAGTGCTGCCCGGACGGCGGAGAGAGGTAGCAATCAGCCCCAGCATTTT; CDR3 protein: CSAARTAERGSNQPQHF
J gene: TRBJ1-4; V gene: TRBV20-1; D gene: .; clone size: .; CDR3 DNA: TGCAGTGCTAGTACCGGGGTTGATGAAAAACTGTTTTTT; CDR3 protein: CSASTGVDEKLFF
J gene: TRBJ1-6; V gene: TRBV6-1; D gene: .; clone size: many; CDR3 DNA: TGTGCCAGCAGTGAATGGCAAGATAATTCACCCCTCCACTTT; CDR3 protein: CASSEWQDNSPLHF
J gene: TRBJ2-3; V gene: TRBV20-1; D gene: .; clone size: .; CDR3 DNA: TGCAGTGCTAGACAGATAAGCCTCACAGATACGCAGTATTTT; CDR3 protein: CSARQISLTDTQYF
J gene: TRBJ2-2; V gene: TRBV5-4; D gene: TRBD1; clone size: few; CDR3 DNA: TGTGCCAGCAGCTACGGACAGGAGAACACCGGGGAGCTGTTTTTT; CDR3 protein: CASSYGQENTGELFF
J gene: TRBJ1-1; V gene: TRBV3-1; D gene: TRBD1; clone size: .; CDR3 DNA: TGTGCCAGCAGCCAAGACCCGGGACAGGGGGCTCCTGAAGCTTTCTTT; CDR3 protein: CASSQDPGQGAPEAFF
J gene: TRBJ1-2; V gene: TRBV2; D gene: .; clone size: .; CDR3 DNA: TGTGCCAGCAGTGCCTCAATGGGCCTGTATGGCTACACCTTC; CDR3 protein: CASSASMGLYGYTF
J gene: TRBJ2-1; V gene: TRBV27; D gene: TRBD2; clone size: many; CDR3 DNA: TGTGCCAGCAGCCAAACTAGCGGGAGTCGCTACAATGAGCAGTTCTTC; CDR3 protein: CASSQTSGSRYNEQFF
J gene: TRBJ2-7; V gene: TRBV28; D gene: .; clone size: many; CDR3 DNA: TGTGCCAGCAGTCAACAGCCCTACGAGCAGTACTTC; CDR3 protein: CASSQQPYEQYF
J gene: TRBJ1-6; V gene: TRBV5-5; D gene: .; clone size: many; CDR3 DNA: TGTGCCAGCAGCTTGGGGGGTATGGGTAATTCACCCCTCCACTTT; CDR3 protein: CASSLGGMGNSPLHF
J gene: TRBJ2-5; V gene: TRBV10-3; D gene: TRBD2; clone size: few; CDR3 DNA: TGTGCCATCAGTGAAAGTCTCGTAGCGGGACAAGAGACCCAGTACTTC; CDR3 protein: CAISESLVAGQETQYF
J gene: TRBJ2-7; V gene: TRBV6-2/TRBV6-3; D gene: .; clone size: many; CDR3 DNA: TGTGCCAGCAGTTACAGGGGGTTTGGGCTCTACGAGCAGTACTTC; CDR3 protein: CASSYRGFGLYEQYF
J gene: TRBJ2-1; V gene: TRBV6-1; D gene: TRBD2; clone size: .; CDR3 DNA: TGTGCCAGCAGGAAGACTAGCGGGAGGGCCTACAATGAGCAGTTCTTC; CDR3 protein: CASRKTSGRAYNEQFF
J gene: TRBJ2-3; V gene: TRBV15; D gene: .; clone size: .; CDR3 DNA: TGTGCCACCAGCGCGGGGGCGGGGGCAATAGATACGCAGTATTTT; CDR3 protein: CATSAGAGAIDTQYF
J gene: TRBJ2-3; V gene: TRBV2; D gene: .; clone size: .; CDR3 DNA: TGTGCCAGCAGTTTAGGGATTTCTGGCACAGATACGCAGTATTTT; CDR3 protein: CASSLGISGTDTQYF
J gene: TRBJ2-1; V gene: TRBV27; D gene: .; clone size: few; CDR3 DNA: TGTGCCAGCAGTTCCGGATATAGCGGTAATGAGCAGTTCTTC; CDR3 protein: CASSSGYSGNEQFF
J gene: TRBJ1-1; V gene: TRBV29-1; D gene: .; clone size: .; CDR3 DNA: TGCAGCGTTGAAAAGAACACTGAAGCTTTCTTT; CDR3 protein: CSVEKNTEAFF
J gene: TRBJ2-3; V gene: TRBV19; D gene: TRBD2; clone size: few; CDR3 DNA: TGTGCCAGTAGTATGGGGTTAGCGGGAGGTGTGGCAGATACGCAGTATTTT; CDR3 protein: CASSMGLAGGVADTQYF
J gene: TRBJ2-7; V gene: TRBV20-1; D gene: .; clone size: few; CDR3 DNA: TGCAGTGCCCCCACCCCGCAGGGCGACAACGAGCAGTACTTC; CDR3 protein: CSAPTPQGDNEQYF